These 10 T cell receptor beta chains came from one sample sequenced in a study of blood T cell repertoires in COVID-19. Here immunoSEQ multiplex PCR was the method, and the copy in TCRdb shows in-frame clones only, minus some. The repertoire holds around 250,000 clones, with 80% to 90% as singletons. The sequencing input was PBMCs or T cells enriched from blood (not recorded which). The receptors stem from a man aged 18 to 29 who had recovered from COVID-19.

This chain uses TRBV27 with TRBJ1-5; the D gene is possibly TRBD1 (5 bases). The CDR3 length is 14 residues. Trimming took 7 bases from V and 4 from J, leaving 14 bases between them. Per the germline V gene, CDR1 is MNHEY and CDR2 is SMNVEV (reference sequence). Written as DNA, the CDR3 is TGTGCCAGCAACCCGACAGATTCTAATCAGCCCCAGCATTTT. As protein: CASNPTDSNQPQHF.

This sequence joins TRBV5-1 and TRBJ1-2; TRBD1 matches at 7 bases. With 5 bases clipped from V and 6 bases from J, the junction kept 10 bases outside the gene matches. The CDR3 runs 14 residues. Germline V CDR1 and CDR2: SGHRS, YFSETQ. The chain's CDR3 is CASRYLQGDNGYTF. The CDR3 bases are TGCGCCAGCAGATACCTCCAGGGGGACAATGGCTACACCTTC.

The rearrangement uses TRBV24-1 and TRBJ1-5; unclear D gene. The V end was cut by 0 bases, the J end by 3 bases, with 5 bases between. This CDR3 contains 14 residues. Per germline, CDR1 KGHDR and CDR2 SFDVKD. The CDR3 here is CATSDLQSNQPQHF. CDR3 nucleotides: TGTGCCACCAGTGATTTGCAATCCAATCAGCCCCAGCATTTT.

This clone came up once. The chain carries TRBV20-1 and TRBJ2-1; 10 bases line up with TRBD2. Germline V CDR1 and CDR2: DFQATT, SNEGSKA (reference sequence). CDR3 length: 13 amino acids. V trimming: 3 bases; J trimming: 8 bases; junction bases outside the gene matches: 4. CDR3 region: CSASSGGRHEQFF. The CDR3 DNA sequence: TGCAGTGCTAGTAGCGGGGGGAGGCATGAGCAGTTCTTC.

The J gene is TRBJ1-1, the V gene TRBV6-5; no reliable D call. The CDR3 covers 10 residues. The germline V and J ends were trimmed by 6 bases and 4 bases, with 3 bases remaining between them. Germline CDR1 and CDR2: MNHEY and SVGAGI. The CDR3 loop reads CASRSTEAFF. CDR3 DNA: TGTGCCAGCAGGAGCACTGAAGCTTTCTTT.

The chain joins TRBV4-1 to TRBJ1-4, with D tentatively TRBD1 (6 bases). V was trimmed by 4 bases and J by 3 bases, leaving 18 bases between them. Germline CDR1 reads MGHRA; CDR2 reads YSYEKL. The CDR3 consists of 17 residues. The CDR3: CASSRHRERLSNEKLFF. In DNA, the CDR3 is TGCGCCAGCAGCCGCCACAGGGAACGGCTCTCTAATGAAAAACTGTTTTTT.

This chain connects TRBV15 to TRBJ1-4, with 12 nucleotides matching TRBD1. CDR3 length equals 19 residues. Trimming cost V 4 bases and J 5 bases; bases outside gene matches: 14. Germline-derived CDR1 and CDR2 are LNHNV and YYDKDF (reference sequence). The CDR3 nucleotides read TGTGCCACCAGCAACCGGGTTGGGACAGGGGGCATTGGGAATGAAAAACTGTTTTTT. Protein product: CATSNRVGTGGIGNEKLFF. The entire variable domain, with the rest obtained from reference TRBV15 and TRBJ1-4, is as follows: DAMVIQNPRYQVTQFGKPVTLSCSQTLNHNVMYWYQQKSSQAPKLLFHYYDKDFNNEADTPDNFQSRRPNTSFCFLDIRSPGLGDTAMYLCATSNRVGTGGIGNEKLFFGSGTQLSVL.

The chain is built from TRBV7-9 and TRBJ2-7, with D maybe TRBD1 (6 bases). The V gene's germline CDR1 is SEHNR and CDR2 FQNEAQ (reference sequence). V lost 3 bases and J 1 base, leaving 16 bases between the germline ends. CDR3 length equals 16 residues. The CDR3 DNA is TGTGCCAGCAGCTTCACAGGGCTTAGGGCTTCCTACGAGCAGTACTTC. Amino acid sequence: CASSFTGLRASYEQYF.

This chain connects TRBV6-4 to TRBJ2-7, with a possible D match to TRBD1 (8 bases). Between the trimmed V and J ends, which lost 6 bases and 3 bases, there was a span of 18 bases. From germline, CDR1 is MRHNA and CDR2 SNTAGT. This CDR3 has 15 residues. The chain's CDR3 is CASRREDRVGYEQYF. In DNA, the CDR3 is TGTGCCAGCAGACGGGAGGACAGGGTCGGCTACGAGCAGTACTTC.

This chain links TRBV5-1 with TRBJ1-3; 7 bases are shared with TRBD1. CDR1 is SGHRS, CDR2 YFSETQ, per germline. V lost 4 bases, J lost 1 base, and 5 bases stayed unmatched. The CDR3 contains 15 residues. The CDR3 region is CASSRNRGSGNTIYF. The CDR3 nucleotides read TGCGCCAGCAGCCGGAACAGGGGATCTGGAAACACCATATATTTT.